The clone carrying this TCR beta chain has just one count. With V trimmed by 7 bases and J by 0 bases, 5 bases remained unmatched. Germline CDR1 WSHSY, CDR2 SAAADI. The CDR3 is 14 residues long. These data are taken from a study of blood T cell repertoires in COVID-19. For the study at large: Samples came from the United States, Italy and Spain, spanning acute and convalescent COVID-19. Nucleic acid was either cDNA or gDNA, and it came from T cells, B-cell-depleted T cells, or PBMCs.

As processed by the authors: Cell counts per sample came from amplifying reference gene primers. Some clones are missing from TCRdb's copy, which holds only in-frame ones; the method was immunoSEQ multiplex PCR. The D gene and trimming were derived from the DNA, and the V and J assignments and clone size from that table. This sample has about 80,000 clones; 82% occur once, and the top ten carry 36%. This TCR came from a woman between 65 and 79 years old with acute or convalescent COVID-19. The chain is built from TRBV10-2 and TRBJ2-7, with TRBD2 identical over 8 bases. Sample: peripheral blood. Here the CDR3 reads CASISAGDSYEQYF. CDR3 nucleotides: TGCGCCAGCATATCAGCGGGGGACTCCTACGAGCAGTACTTC.